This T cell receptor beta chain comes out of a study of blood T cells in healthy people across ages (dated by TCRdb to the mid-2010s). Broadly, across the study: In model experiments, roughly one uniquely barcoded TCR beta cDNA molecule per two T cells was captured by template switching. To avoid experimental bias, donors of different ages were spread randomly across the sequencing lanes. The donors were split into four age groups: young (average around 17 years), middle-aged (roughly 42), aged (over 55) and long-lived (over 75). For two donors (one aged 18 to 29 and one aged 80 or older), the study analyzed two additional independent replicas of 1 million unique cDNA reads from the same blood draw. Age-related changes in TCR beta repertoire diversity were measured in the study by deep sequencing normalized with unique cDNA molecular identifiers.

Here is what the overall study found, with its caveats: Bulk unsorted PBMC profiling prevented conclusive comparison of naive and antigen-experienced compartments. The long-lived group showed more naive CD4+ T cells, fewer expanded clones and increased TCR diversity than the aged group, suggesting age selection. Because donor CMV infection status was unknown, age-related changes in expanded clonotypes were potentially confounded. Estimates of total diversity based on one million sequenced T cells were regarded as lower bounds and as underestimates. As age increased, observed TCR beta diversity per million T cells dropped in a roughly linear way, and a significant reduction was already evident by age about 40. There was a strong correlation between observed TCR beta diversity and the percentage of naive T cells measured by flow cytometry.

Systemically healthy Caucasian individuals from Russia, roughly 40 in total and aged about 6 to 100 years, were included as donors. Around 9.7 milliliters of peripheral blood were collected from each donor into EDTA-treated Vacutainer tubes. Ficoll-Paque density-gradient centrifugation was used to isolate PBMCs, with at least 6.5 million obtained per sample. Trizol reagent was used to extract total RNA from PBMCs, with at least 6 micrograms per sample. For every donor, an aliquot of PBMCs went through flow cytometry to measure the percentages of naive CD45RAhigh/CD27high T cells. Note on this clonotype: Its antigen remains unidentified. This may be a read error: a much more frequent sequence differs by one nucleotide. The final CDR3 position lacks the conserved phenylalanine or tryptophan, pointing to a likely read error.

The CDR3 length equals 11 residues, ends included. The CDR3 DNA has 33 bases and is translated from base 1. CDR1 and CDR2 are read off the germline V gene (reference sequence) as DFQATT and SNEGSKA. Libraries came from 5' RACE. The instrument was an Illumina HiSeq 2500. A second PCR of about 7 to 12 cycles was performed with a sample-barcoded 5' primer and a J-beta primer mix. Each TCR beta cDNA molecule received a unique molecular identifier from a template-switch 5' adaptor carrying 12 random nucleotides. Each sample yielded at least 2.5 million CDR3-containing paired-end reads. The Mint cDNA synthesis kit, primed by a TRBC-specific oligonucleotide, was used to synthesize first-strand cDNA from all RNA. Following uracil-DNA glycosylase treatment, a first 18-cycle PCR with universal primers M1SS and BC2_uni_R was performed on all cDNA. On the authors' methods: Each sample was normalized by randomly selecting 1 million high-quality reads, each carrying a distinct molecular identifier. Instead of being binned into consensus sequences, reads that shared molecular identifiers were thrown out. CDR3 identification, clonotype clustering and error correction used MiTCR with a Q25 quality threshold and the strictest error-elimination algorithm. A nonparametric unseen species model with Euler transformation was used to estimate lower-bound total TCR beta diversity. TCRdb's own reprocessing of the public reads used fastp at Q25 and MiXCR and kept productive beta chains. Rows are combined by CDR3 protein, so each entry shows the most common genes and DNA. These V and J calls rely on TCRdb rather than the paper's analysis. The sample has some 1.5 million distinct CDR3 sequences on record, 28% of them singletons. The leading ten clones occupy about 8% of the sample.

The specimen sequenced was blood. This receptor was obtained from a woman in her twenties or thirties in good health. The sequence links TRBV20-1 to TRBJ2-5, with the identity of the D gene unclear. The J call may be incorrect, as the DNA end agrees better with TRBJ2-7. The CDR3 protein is CSAPTIDEQYC. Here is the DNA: TGCAGTGCCCCTACCATCGACGAGCAGTACTGC.